The following is a T cell receptor (beta chain) sequence with its context. The target antigen is unknown. These data originate in a study of beta chain features in type 1 diabetes. General study results and limits: The study found moderately but significantly shorter TCRB CDR3s in all four CD4+ subsets of Type 1 diabetes patients.

CDR3 length equals 14 residues. V dropped 0 bases and J dropped 3 bases, with 9 bases sitting between them. CDR1 and CDR2 (germline): KGHSH, LQKENI. The whole isolated RNA underwent reverse transcription, so sequencing captured expressed TCRB transcripts. This table comes from immunoSEQ multiplex PCR, and its TCRdb copy is limited to in-frame clones, with some not included. The sample lists 300,000 to 400,000 clones, roughly 9% seen once, with around 1% in the top ten. The sequence was obtained from a man aged 30-40 years with type 1 diabetes. The material sequenced was central memory CD4+ T cells from blood. This chain connects TRBV18 to TRBJ2-7, with D unresolved. CDR3 sequence reads: CASSPPTNLYEQYF. CDR3 DNA: TGTGCCAGCTCACCACCCACTAATCTCTACGAGCAGTACTTC.